The rows below give T cell receptor beta chains drawn from one sample of a study of blood T cell repertoires in COVID-19. Sequenced by immunoSEQ multiplex PCR; TCRdb stores in-frame clones only, minus some. The table shows under 250,000 clones, with 65% to 85% occurring only once. The material sequenced was peripheral blood. The receptors were sampled from a man aged 35 to 55 with active or convalescent COVID-19. The CDR3 runs from the conserved cysteine through the conserved F or W. The order of the fields is D gene, clone size, J gene, V gene, CDR3 DNA, CDR3 protein. The D gene is left open where the match is weak. The size entry is marked missing in some rows and otherwise reads once, few, many or a size class.

.	once	TRBJ1-1	TRBV10-3	TGTGCCATCAGTGGAGTTAACACTGAAGCTTTCTTT	CAISGVNTEAFF
.	.	TRBJ2-2	TRBV9	TGTGCCAGCAGCGCCGACAGGCCAAACACCGGGGAGCTGTTTTTT	CASSADRPNTGELFF
.	.	TRBJ1-3	TRBV6-6	TGTGCCAGCAGGACTCTAGCTGGAAACACCATATATTTT	CASRTLAGNTIYF
.	.	TRBJ1-1	TRBV20-1	TGCAGTGCTAGTATGGGGCAGATCGAAGCTTTCTTT	CSASMGQIEAFF
.	.	TRBJ2-1	TRBV24-1	TGTGCCACCAGTAGACAACTTAATGAGCAGTTCTTC	CATSRQLNEQFF
.	.	TRBJ1-1	TRBV10-3	TGTGCCATCAGTGAAGCCCCACAGATGAACACTGAAGCTTTCTTT	CAISEAPQMNTEAFF
.	few	TRBJ1-1	TRBV27	TGTGCCAGCAGTCCCGGGCAGGGTTTCGAAGCTTTCTTT	CASSPGQGFEAFF
TRBD1	few	TRBJ1-6	TRBV5-1	TGCGCCAGCAGCTCAGGACAGGGCTATAATTCACCCCTCCACTTT	CASSSGQGYNSPLHF
.	.	TRBJ1-2	TRBV20-1	TGCAGTGCTCGACAGTCTGATGGCTACACCTTC	CSARQSDGYTF
.	.	TRBJ1-1	TRBV7-6	TGTGCCAGCAGCTTAGCGGCGGTGAACACTGAAGCTTTCTTT	CASSLAAVNTEAFF
.	few	TRBJ1-4	TRBV5-1	TGCGCCAGCGCGGGGGGTACAACTAATGAAAAACTGTTTTTT	CASAGGTTNEKLFF
TRBD1	.	TRBJ2-1	TRBV19	TGTGCCAGTAGTATAGGGGACAGGGATACCAGTGAGCAGTTCTTC	CASSIGDRDTSEQFF
.	.	TRBJ1-2	TRBV6-6	TGTGCCAGCAGTCCAACGGGCTATGGCTACACCTTC	CASSPTGYGYTF
TRBD1	.	TRBJ2-7	TRBV12-5	TGTGCTAGTGGTTTGGTAAACCCGGGACAGGGGTTTCCCTACGAGCAGTACTTC	CASGLVNPGQGFPYEQYF
.	.	TRBJ2-3	TRBV9	TGTGCCAGCAGCCCCTTTTGGGGGGACACAGATACGCAGTATTTT	CASSPFWGDTDTQYF
TRBD1	few	TRBJ2-2	TRBV7-3	TGTGCCAGCAGCTGGACAGGGGGGAACACCGGGGAGCTGTTTTTT	CASSWTGGNTGELFF
.	.	TRBJ1-6	TRBV9	TGTGCCAGCAGCGTAGTTGACGCGGGGTCACCCCTCCACTTT	CASSVVDAGSPLHF
TRBD1	many	TRBJ1-2	TRBV7-6	TGTGCCAGCAGCGCGAGGGACAGGGGTGATGGCTACACCTTC	CASSARDRGDGYTF
.	.	TRBJ1-1	TRBV30	TGTGCCTGGACCGTCGGGATGAACACTGAAGCTTTCTTT	CAWTVGMNTEAFF
.	.	TRBJ1-1	TRBV20-1	TGCAGTGCTAGTCGGCGCGGCGGGAACACTGAAGCTTTCTTT	CSASRRGGNTEAFF
TRBD2	.	TRBJ2-3	TRBV5-4	TGTGCCAGCAGCTTAGTGACTAGCGGGGGGTTTAGCACAGATACGCAGTATTTT	CASSLVTSGGFSTDTQYF
.	.	TRBJ2-3	TRBV11-3	TGTGCCAGCAGCTTAGATCCGGGGACAGATACGCAGTATTTT	CASSLDPGTDTQYF
.	.	TRBJ2-7	TRBV18	TGTGCCAGCTCACCAACTAACACCGAGCAGTACTTC	CASSPTNTEQYF